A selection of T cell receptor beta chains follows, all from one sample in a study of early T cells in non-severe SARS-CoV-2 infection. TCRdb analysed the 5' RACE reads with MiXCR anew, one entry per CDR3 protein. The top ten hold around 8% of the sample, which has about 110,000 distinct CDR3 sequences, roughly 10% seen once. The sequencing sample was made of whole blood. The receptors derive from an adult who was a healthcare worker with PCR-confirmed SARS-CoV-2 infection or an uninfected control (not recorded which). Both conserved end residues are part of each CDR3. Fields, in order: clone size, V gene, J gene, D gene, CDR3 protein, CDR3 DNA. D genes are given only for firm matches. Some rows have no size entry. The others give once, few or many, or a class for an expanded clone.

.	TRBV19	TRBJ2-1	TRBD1	CASSTSRDRVRNEQFF	TGTGCCAGTAGTACTTCCCGGGACAGGGTCCGCAATGAGCAGTTCTTC
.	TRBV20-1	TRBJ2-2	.	CSARRRWFQDTGELFF	TGCAGTGCTAGAAGGCGGTGGTTTCAAGACACCGGGGAGCTGTTTTTT
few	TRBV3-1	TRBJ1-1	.	CASSQGKNTEAFF	TGTGCCAGCAGCCAGGGTAAGAACACTGAAGCTTTCTTT
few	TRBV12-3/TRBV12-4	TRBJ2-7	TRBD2	CASSLIAPGTSGRDIYEQYF	TGTGCCAGCAGTTTAATCGCTCCCGGGACTAGCGGGAGGGATATCTACGAGCAGTACTTC
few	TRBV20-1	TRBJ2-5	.	CSARIGGNQETQYF	TGCAGTGCTAGGATCGGCGGGAACCAAGAGACCCAGTACTTC
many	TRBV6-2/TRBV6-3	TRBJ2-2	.	CASSYRAGGAGELFF	TGTGCCAGCAGTTACAGGGCAGGCGGAGCCGGGGAGCTGTTTTTT
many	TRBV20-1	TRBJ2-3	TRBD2	CSARGGRATDTQYF	TGCAGTGCTAGAGGCGGGAGGGCCACAGATACGCAGTATTTT
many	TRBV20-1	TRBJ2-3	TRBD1	CSAGQVITDTQYF	TGCAGTGCCGGACAGGTTATAACGGATACGCAGTATTTT
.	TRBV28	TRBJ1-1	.	CASNRDTEAFF	TGTGCCAGCAATCGGGACACTGAAGCTTTCTTT
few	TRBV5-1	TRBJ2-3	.	CASSSRRASLDGDTQYF	TGCGCCAGCAGCTCCAGGAGGGCTAGTCTAGACGGGGATACGCAGTATTTT
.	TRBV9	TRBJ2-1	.	CASSVGTINEQFF	TGTGCCAGCAGCGTAGGGACCATCAATGAGCAGTTCTTC
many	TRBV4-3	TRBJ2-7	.	CASSQEYRAGYYEQYF	TGCGCCAGCAGCCAGGAGTACCGCGCGGGGTACTACGAGCAGTACTTC
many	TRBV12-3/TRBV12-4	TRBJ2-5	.	CASSGGGETQYF	TGTGCCAGCAGCGGAGGCGGCGAGACCCAGTACTTC
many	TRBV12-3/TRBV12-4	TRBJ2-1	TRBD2	CASSLGAGRSYNEQFF	TGTGCCAGCAGTTTAGGAGCGGGACGCTCCTACAATGAGCAGTTCTTC
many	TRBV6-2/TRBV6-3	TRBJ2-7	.	CASSYADYYEQYF	TGTGCCAGCAGTTACGCGGACTACTACGAGCAGTACTTC